This T cell receptor beta chain comes out of a study of a mutant IDH1 vaccine in newly diagnosed glioma. The overall study: The sex distribution of treated patients was about 60% male and 37.5% female, with a mean age of 40.4 years. Visit V12 happened at week 35; visit V13 happened at week 47. Study conclusions and caveats: Variations in leading peripheral T cell clonotypes appeared to have no connection with pseudoprogression.

Clones were sequenced by immunoSEQ multiplex PCR, and TCRdb holds only the in-frame ones, with some missing. The sample gives just over 65,000 clones, approximately 84% of which show up once; 12% is in the top ten. The CDR3 extends over 13 amino acids. V was pared by 4 bases and J by 6 bases, with 12 bases between. Germline V gene sequence: CDR1 SEHNR, CDR2 FQNEAQ (reference sequence). Documented time point: week 35, safety follow-up. Doses comprised 300 ug of mutant IDH1 20-mer peptide each, plus topical imiquimod. New WHO grade 3 or 4 astrocytomas that were IDH1-mutant and ATRX-lost had been found in donors. As regards this clone: Its target is unknown.

The rearrangement uses TRBV7-9 and TRBJ1-1; D is perhaps TRBD1 (6 bases). This specimen was PBMCs, taken from a glioma patient whose treatment included an IDH1 peptide vaccine. The sequence was collected from a man between 18 and 29 years old with glioma. Written as DNA, the CDR3 is TGTGCCAGCAGCTCCCCCGGGGGGCCTGAAGCTTTCTTT. It codes for CASSSPGGPEAFF.